The T cell receptor (beta chain) under discussion was sequenced for a study of blood T cells in healthy people across ages. On the study more broadly: About one barcoded beta molecule per two T cells was captured by template switching.

Healthy Caucasian individuals from Russia aged 6 to 90 served as donors. V was clipped by 1 base and J by 2 bases, with 15 bases between them. The CDR3 length is 15 residues. Germline CDR1 and CDR2: SQVTM and ANQGSEA. With a J-beta primer mix and a sample-barcoded 5' primer, a second PCR ran roughly 6 to 11 cycles. Every molecule of cDNA carried a tag from a template-switch adaptor with 12 random nucleotides. MiXCR, run by TCRdb on the 5' RACE reads, gives a single entry per CDR3 protein. The profile shows fewer than 2 million distinct CDR3 sequences, about two fifths of them singletons. The sequenced sample consisted of blood. The rearrangement uses TRBV29-1 and TRBJ2-7, with D perhaps TRBD1 (5 bases). This TCR was recovered from a human donor in good health. CDR3 sequence reads: CSVEGRRDSTYEQYF. The CDR3 DNA reads as TGCAGCGTTGAAGGGCGGCGAGACAGCACCTACGAGCAGTACTTC.